These T cell receptor beta chains were read from a single sample in a study of neurological immune-mediated disorders. TCRdb redid the calling of the 5' RACE reads with MiXCR, one entry per CDR3 protein. This sample has 50,000 or so distinct CDR3 sequences, with 20% to 30% found just once. Sequenced material: PBMCs. These receptors were taken from a woman in her sixties or seventies in good health. Each CDR3 is given with its conserved first and last residue. Each record gives: CDR3 protein, CDR3 DNA, D gene, clone size, V gene, J gene. D genes are given only for firm matches. Clone size is given for some rows only: seen once, a few or many times, or a class if the clone is expanded.

CAIRRREGGNEQFF	TGTGCCATCCGACGCCGTGAAGGGGGCAATGAGCAGTTCTTC	-	many	TRBV10-3	TRBJ2-1
CASSLPPIYEQYF	TGCGCCAGCAGCTTACCCCCGATCTACGAGCAGTACTTC	-	many	TRBV5-1	TRBJ2-7
CASSYTRGSQIATNEKLFF	TGCGCCAGCAGTTACACCCGGGGCAGTCAAATCGCAACTAATGAAAAACTGTTTTTT	-	many	TRBV4-1	TRBJ1-4
CASSLAGSTDTQYF	TGTGCCAGCAGTCTAGCGGGGAGCACAGATACGCAGTATTTT	TRBD2	many	TRBV5-4	TRBJ2-3
CSARDSRTGDTEAFF	TGCAGTGCTAGAGATAGTAGGACAGGGGACACTGAAGCTTTCTTT	TRBD1	many	TRBV20-1	TRBJ1-1
CASSLGGGAEGYTF	TGTGCCAGCAGTTTGGGAGGGGGCGCGGAAGGCTACACCTTC	TRBD1	many	TRBV6-5	TRBJ1-2
CASSLPGQRKLFF	TGTGCCAGCAGCTTGCCGGGACAGAGAAAACTGTTTTTT	TRBD1	many	TRBV7-9	TRBJ1-4
CASSRGDGNQPQHF	TGCGCCAGCAGTCGAGGGGATGGCAATCAGCCCCAGCATTTT	-	few	TRBV5-1	TRBJ1-5
CASSTSGTDTQYF	TGTGCCAGCAGCACCAGTGGGACAGATACGCAGTATTTT	-	many	TRBV7-9	TRBJ2-3
CSARGWGSGANVLTF	TGCAGTGCTAGAGGATGGGGGAGCGGGGCCAACGTCCTGACTTTC	-	many	TRBV20-1	TRBJ2-6
CASSFQGQALSTDTQYF	TGTGCCAGCAGCTTCCAGGGACAAGCGCTGAGCACAGATACGCAGTATTTT	-	many	TRBV11-1	TRBJ2-3
CASSYSQGNEQFF	TGTGCCAGCAGTTACTCGCAGGGGAATGAGCAGTTCTTC	-	-	TRBV6-5	TRBJ2-1
CASSLSTGGAYYGYTF	TGCGCCAGCAGCTTGTCGACAGGGGGCGCTTACTATGGCTACACCTTC	TRBD1	many	TRBV5-1	TRBJ1-2
CASSLRHYRVGQARQPQHF	TGTGCCAGCAGTTTACGACATTACAGGGTGGGTCAAGCAAGGCAGCCCCAGCATTTT	-	-	TRBV28	TRBJ1-5
CASSLLGQAFNYGYTF	TGCGCCAGCAGCCTACTGGGACAGGCATTTAACTATGGCTACACCTTC	TRBD1	many	TRBV5-1	TRBJ1-2
CASSWRLTGELFF	TGTGCCAGCAGCTGGAGGCTAACCGGGGAGCTGTTTTTT	-	many	TRBV7-2	TRBJ2-2
CASSQERLAGGPNIQYF	TGCGCCAGCAGCCAAGAGAGGCTAGCGGGAGGGCCAAACATTCAGTACTTC	TRBD2	-	TRBV4-3	TRBJ2-4
CASSLGIRGDTIYF	TGTGCCAGCAGCTTAGGGATCCGGGGGGACACCATATATTTT	-	many	TRBV7-2	TRBJ1-3
CASSLGGLGNQPQHF	TGCGCCAGCAGCTTGGGAGGGTTGGGCAATCAGCCCCAGCATTTT	-	few	TRBV5-1	TRBJ1-5
CASSLADTGELFF	TGTGCCAGCAGCTTAGCGGACACCGGGGAGCTGTTTTTT	-	-	TRBV7-8	TRBJ2-2
CASSFPPTGGEQFF	TGTGCCAGCAGTTTCCCACCTACAGGGGGCGAGCAGTTCTTC	TRBD1	many	TRBV12-3/TRBV12-4	TRBJ2-1
CSARQASANEQYF	TGCAGTGCTCGGCAGGCAAGTGCTAACGAGCAGTACTTC	-	many	TRBV20-1	TRBJ2-7
CASSQPGQGFYGYTF	TGTGCCAGCAGCCAACCCGGACAGGGGTTCTATGGCTACACCTTC	TRBD1	once	TRBV4-2	TRBJ1-2
CAISGQGTSNEQFF	TGTGCCATCAGTGGACAGGGGACTAGCAATGAGCAGTTCTTC	-	few	TRBV10-3	TRBJ2-1
CASSVAGSRGELFF	TGTGCCAGCAGCGTCGCGGGGTCGCGGGGGGAGCTGTTTTTT	-	many	TRBV9	TRBJ2-2
CASSPGQGGSNQPQHF	TGCGCCAGCAGCCCTGGACAGGGGGGGAGCAATCAGCCCCAGCATTTT	TRBD1	many	TRBV5-1	TRBJ1-5
CASSPGTIYNEQFF	TGTGCCAGCAGTCCCGGGACTATCTACAATGAGCAGTTCTTC	TRBD2	many	TRBV3-1	TRBJ2-1
CASSYGLAGVLGLEQYF	TGCGCCAGCAGCTATGGACTAGCGGGAGTCTTGGGTCTCGAGCAGTACTTC	TRBD2	many	TRBV5-1	TRBJ2-7
CASSERGTIPRVAFF	TGCGCCAGCAGTGAGAGGGGAACCATTCCCAGGGTGGCTTTCTTT	-	many	TRBV10-1	TRBJ1-1
CASSVGLNTDAFF	TGTGCCAGCAGCGTCGGGCTGAACACTGACGCTTTCTTT	-	-	TRBV7-2	TRBJ1-1
CASSLGPARPQHF	TGTGCCAGCAGCTTGGGACCCGCCAGGCCCCAGCATTTT	-	-	TRBV5-5	TRBJ1-5
CASSSGLAGGQETQYF	TGTGCCAGCAGTTCCGGACTAGCGGGAGGGCAAGAGACCCAGTACTTC	TRBD2	few	TRBV12-3/TRBV12-4	TRBJ2-5
CASTTPDRGGYEQYF	TGTGCCAGCACCACCCCCGACAGGGGGGGCTACGAGCAGTACTTC	TRBD1	many	TRBV6-5	TRBJ2-7
CSARELGGRADNEQFF	TGCAGTGCTAGAGAATTAGGCGGGAGGGCCGACAATGAGCAGTTCTTC	TRBD2	many	TRBV20-1	TRBJ2-1
CASSPQTGAEAFF	TGTGCCAGCTCACCGCAGACAGGTGCTGAAGCTTTCTTT	-	-	TRBV18	TRBJ1-1
CASRSTLQAFF	TGTGCCAGCAGGTCGACCCTTCAGGCTTTCTTT	-	many	TRBV7-2	TRBJ1-1
CASSGGSGDEQFF	TGCGCCAGCAGCGGAGGGTCCGGGGATGAGCAGTTCTTC	-	medium-sized	TRBV5-1	TRBJ2-1
CASSPGQGDTEAFF	TGTGCCAGCAGCCCCGGACAGGGGGACACTGAAGCTTTCTTT	TRBD1	many	TRBV3-1	TRBJ1-1
CATSPRRGGSTDTQYF	TGTGCCACCAGCCCACGCCGGGGGGGCAGCACAGATACGCAGTATTTT	TRBD2	many	TRBV15	TRBJ2-3
CSPPGESDTQYF	TGCAGTCCACCGGGAGAGTCAGATACGCAGTATTTT	-	many	TRBV20-1	TRBJ2-3
CSVGSSGGSNEKLFF	TGCAGCGTTGGTTCGTCCGGCGGGTCTAATGAAAAACTGTTTTTT	-	many	TRBV29-1	TRBJ1-4
CSAAGSNGYTF	TGCAGTGCCGCAGGGTCTAATGGCTACACCTTC	-	many	TRBV20-1	TRBJ1-2
CAISVASGRQSEQFF	TGTGCCATCAGTGTAGCTAGCGGGAGGCAAAGTGAGCAGTTCTTC	TRBD2	few	TRBV10-3	TRBJ2-1
CASSTPPTVTPYNEQFF	TGTGCCAGCAGTACTCCCCCGACAGTCACCCCTTACAATGAGCAGTTCTTC	-	many	TRBV27	TRBJ2-1
CASSPSGLAGGETQYF	TGTGCCAGTTCCCCCTCGGGGCTAGCGGGAGGGGAGACCCAGTACTTC	TRBD2	many	TRBV28	TRBJ2-5
CASSLVLGTAVNEQFF	TGCGCCAGCAGCTTGGTTTTAGGTACAGCAGTCAATGAGCAGTTCTTC	-	many	TRBV5-1	TRBJ2-1
CAWSSGSGAGANVLTF	TGTGCCTGGAGTTCGGGATCAGGGGCTGGGGCCAACGTCCTGACTTTC	-	-	TRBV30	TRBJ2-6